Listed below are T cell receptor beta chains from one sample, sequenced in a study of OX40 agonist ivuxolimab in advanced cancers. Using immunoSEQ multiplex PCR, the repertoire was profiled, and TCRdb retains in-frame clones only, with some absent. The repertoire holds approximately 79,000 clones, 65% to 90% seen once, with roughly 3% in the top ten. The sample was CD4+ or CD8+ T cells sorted from blood, taken in a trial of the OX40 agonist ivuxolimab. All receptors come from an adult with an advanced solid tumor such as melanoma, head and neck, liver or kidney cancer. CDR3s include the opening cysteine and the closing phenylalanine or tryptophan. The D gene is left open where the match is weak. Size values are once, few and many counts, or a class for expanded clones, and some rows have none.

TRBV11-2,NA,NA,TRBJ1-2,CASSLTAGNYGYTF,TGTGCCAGCAGCTTAACGGCAGGGAACTATGGCTACACCTTC
TRBV7-2,NA,NA,TRBJ2-3,CASWRQGDTQYF,TGTGCCAGCTGGAGACAAGGAGATACGCAGTATTTT
TRBV19,NA,TRBD1,TRBJ1-1,CASSRSNRGDTEAFF,TGTGCCAGTAGTCGTTCAAACAGGGGGGACACTGAAGCTTTCTTT
TRBV21-1,many,NA,TRBJ1-5,CASTRGVHSSNQPQHF,TGTGCCAGCACCCGAGGGGTTCACTCTAGCAATCAGCCCCAGCATTTT
TRBV11-1,once,NA,TRBJ2-7,CASSLGVGPRISYEQYF,TGTGCCAGCAGCTTAGGAGTGGGACCGAGGATCTCCTACGAGCAGTACTTC
TRBV30,NA,NA,TRBJ1-6,CAWSVYQGTSSPLHF,TGTGCCTGGAGTGTATATCAGGGTACCTCTTCACCCCTCCACTTT
TRBV10-3,NA,NA,TRBJ1-4,CAISDNEKLFF,TGTGCCATCAGTGATAATGAAAAACTGTTTTTT
TRBV11-2,NA,NA,TRBJ2-7,CASSLVKGRRPYEQYF,TGTGCCAGCAGCTTAGTGAAGGGCCGCCGCCCTTACGAGCAGTACTTC
TRBV18,NA,NA,TRBJ1-1,CASATGTEAFF,TGTGCCAGCGCCACCGGCACTGAAGCTTTCTTT
TRBV29-1,NA,TRBD1,TRBJ1-2,CSVGGQGGAGYTF,TGCAGCGTTGGGGGGCAGGGGGGCGCTGGCTACACCTTC
TRBV18,NA,NA,TRBJ1-2,CASSRRGPSKTNYGYTF,TGTGCCAGCTCTCGCCGGGGGCCCTCCAAAACAAACTATGGCTACACCTTC
TRBV5-1,NA,TRBD1,TRBJ1-5,CASSPGQGNQPQHF,TGCGCCAGCAGCCCGGGACAGGGTAATCAGCCCCAGCATTTT
TRBV7-9,NA,NA,TRBJ1-1,CASSLVGGGTEAFF,TGTGCCAGCAGCTTAGTCGGGGGTGGGACTGAAGCTTTCTTT
TRBV29-1,NA,TRBD1,TRBJ1-1,CSVMKRGQNTEAFF,TGCAGCGTCATGAAAAGGGGGCAGAACACTGAAGCTTTCTTT
TRBV7-2,NA,NA,TRBJ2-7,CASRSWAGEFNEQYF,TGTGCCAGCAGGAGTTGGGCAGGGGAGTTCAACGAGCAGTACTTC
TRBV12-5,NA,TRBD1,TRBJ1-1,CASGRRGGPGGTNTEAFF,TGTGCTAGTGGCCGACGGGGCGGGCCAGGGGGTACGAACACTGAAGCTTTCTTT
TRBV28,NA,TRBD1,TRBJ2-7,CASSSTGTASYEQYF,TGTGCCAGCAGTTCGACCGGGACAGCCTCCTACGAGCAGTACTTC
TRBV6-6,NA,TRBD2,TRBJ2-2,CASKYSGGDTGELFF,TGTGCCAGCAAATATAGCGGGGGAGACACCGGGGAGCTGTTTTTT
TRBV7-9,NA,NA,TRBJ1-1,CASSSRDTEAFF,TGTGCCAGCAGCTCCAGGGACACTGAAGCTTTCTTT
TRBV28,NA,NA,TRBJ2-7,CASSHGKALSSYEQYF,TGTGCCAGCAGCCACGGAAAAGCGCTAAGCTCCTACGAGCAGTACTTC
TRBV6-6,NA,TRBD1,TRBJ2-7,CASSYKGQGAYEQYF,TGTGCCAGCAGTTATAAGGGACAGGGGGCCTACGAGCAGTACTTC
TRBV5-5,NA,NA,TRBJ1-1,CASCLRDTHLMAFF,TGTGCCAGCTGTTTGCGGGACACCCACTTGATGGCTTTCTTT
TRBV5-6,NA,TRBD1,TRBJ1-2,CASSPAGTGGNYGYTF,TGTGCCAGCAGCCCGGCCGGGACAGGGGGCAACTATGGCTACACCTTC
TRBV14,NA,TRBD2,TRBJ2-5,CASSHPGLAGGSMETQYF,TGTGCCAGCAGCCATCCCGGACTAGCGGGAGGGAGTATGGAGACCCAGTACTTC
TRBV7-9,many,NA,TRBJ1-2,CASTFGREKGYTF,TGTGCCAGCACGTTTGGCAGGGAGAAGGGCTACACCTTC
TRBV9,NA,NA,TRBJ2-7,CASSGHRGTYEQYF,TGTGCCAGCAGCGGGCACCGGGGGACCTACGAGCAGTACTTC
TRBV18,NA,NA,TRBJ1-1,CASSPQGSETEAFF,TGTGCCAGCTCACCCCAGGGGAGTGAGACTGAAGCTTTCTTT
TRBV27,NA,TRBD1,TRBJ1-6,CASSLPSRQGGNSPLHF,TGTGCCAGCAGTTTACCGTCCAGACAGGGGGGAAATTCACCCCTCCACTTT
TRBV18,once,TRBD1,TRBJ1-1,CASSPPKGALTEAFF,TGTGCCAGCTCACCACCAAAGGGGGCGTTAACTGAAGCTTTCTTT
TRBV7-2,few,NA,TRBJ1-1,CASSLKYGITEAFF,TGTGCCAGCAGCTTGAAGTACGGTATCACTGAAGCTTTCTTT
TRBV4-2,NA,TRBD1,TRBJ1-1,CASSQDPAGGNHGNTEAFF,TGTGCCAGCAGCCAAGATCCGGCAGGGGGCAATCACGGGAACACTGAAGCTTTCTTT
TRBV7-3,NA,NA,TRBJ2-6,CASSFQGSGANVLTF,TGTGCCAGCAGCTTTCAAGGGTCTGGGGCCAACGTCCTGACTTTC
TRBV6-5,NA,NA,TRBJ1-1,CASSRTHLNTEAFF,TGTGCCAGCAGTCGGACCCATCTTAACACTGAAGCTTTCTTT
TRBV28,few,TRBD1,TRBJ2-1,CASSRDRLYNEQFF,TGTGCCAGCAGTCGGGACAGGTTATACAATGAGCAGTTCTTC
TRBV7-6,few,NA,TRBJ1-6,CASSPRVETYNSPLHF,TGTGCCAGCAGCCCCCGCGTTGAGACCTATAATTCACCCCTCCACTTT
TRBV11-3,NA,NA,TRBJ2-5,CASNFGSPNQETQYF,TGTGCCAGTAATTTCGGGAGCCCTAACCAAGAGACCCAGTACTTC
TRBV7-9,NA,TRBD2,TRBJ2-7,CASSLGGGPYEQYF,TGTGCCAGCAGCTTAGGCGGGGGTCCGTACGAGCAGTACTTC
TRBV10-3,NA,TRBD2,TRBJ2-7,CAISESAGASYEQYF,TGTGCCATCAGTGAGTCGGCGGGAGCCTCATACGAGCAGTACTTC
TRBV7-9,once,NA,TRBJ2-3,CASSPRPAGQTDTQYF,TGTGCCAGCAGCCCGCGCCCGGCGGGGCAGACAGATACGCAGTATTTT
TRBV10-3,once,TRBD1,TRBJ1-2,CAISESSQGAGGYTF,TGTGCCATCAGTGAGTCGAGCCAGGGGGCGGGTGGCTACACCTTC
TRBV29-1,once,NA,TRBJ2-5,CSAREAGWQETQYF,TGCAGCGCCAGGGAGGCTGGGTGGCAAGAGACCCAGTACTTC
TRBV9,NA,NA,TRBJ2-3,CASSPQGRGYTDTQYF,TGTGCCAGCAGCCCGCAAGGCAGGGGTTACACAGATACGCAGTATTTT
TRBV11-2,NA,NA,TRBJ1-2,CASSPSYGAYGYTF,TGTGCCAGCAGCCCCTCCTACGGGGCCTATGGCTACACCTTC
TRBV10-3,NA,NA,TRBJ1-1,CAISDARTNTEAFF,TGTGCCATCAGTGATGCCAGGACGAACACTGAAGCTTTCTTT
TRBV11-1,NA,TRBD1,TRBJ2-3,CASSPTPGQVGDTQYF,TGTGCCAGCAGCCCAACGCCGGGACAGGTGGGGGATACGCAGTATTTT